The T cell receptor (beta chain) described here comes from a study of patients and donors after allogeneic stem cell transplantation. V trimming: 6 bases; J trimming: 0 bases; junction bases outside the gene matches: 4. The CDR3 has 16 residues. Germline V lookup: CDR1 KGHDR, CDR2 SFDVKD. One entry per CDR3 protein, called by TCRdb with MiXCR from the RT-PCR reads. The top ten clones hold roughly 6% of a sample with about a million distinct CDR3 sequences, roughly 17% of them seen once. This clonotype was recorded a few times. Material for sequencing was blood, either unsorted or a sorted T cell fraction (not recorded which). This chain joins TRBV24-1 and TRBJ2-2; 9 bases align to TRBD2. The clonotype comes from a human donor who was either an allogeneic HSCT recipient or a stem cell or donor lymphocyte infusion donor (not recorded which). It is not recorded whose cells these are; they may come from a transplant donor. The CDR3 sequence: CATSPSGEPNTGELFF. For the CDR3, the DNA is TGTGCCACCAGTCCTAGCGGGGAACCGAACACCGGGGAGCTGTTTTTT.